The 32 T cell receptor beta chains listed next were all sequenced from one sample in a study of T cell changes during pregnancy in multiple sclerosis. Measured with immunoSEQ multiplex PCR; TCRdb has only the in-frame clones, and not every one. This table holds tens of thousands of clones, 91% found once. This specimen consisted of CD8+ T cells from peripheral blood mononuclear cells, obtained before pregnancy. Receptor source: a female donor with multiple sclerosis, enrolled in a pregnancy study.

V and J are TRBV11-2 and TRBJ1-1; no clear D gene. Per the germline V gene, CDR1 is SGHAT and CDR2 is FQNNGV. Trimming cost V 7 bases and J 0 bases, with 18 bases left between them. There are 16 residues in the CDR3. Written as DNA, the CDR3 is TGTGCCAGCACCAAAGACAAGAGAACCCTGAACACTGAAGCTTTCTTT. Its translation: CASTKDKRTLNTEAFF.

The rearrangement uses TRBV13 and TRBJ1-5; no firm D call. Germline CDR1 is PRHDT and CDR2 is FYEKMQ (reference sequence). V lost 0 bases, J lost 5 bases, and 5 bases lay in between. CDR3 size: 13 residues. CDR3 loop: CASSLGGYQPQHF. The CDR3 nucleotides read TGTGCCAGCAGCTTAGGGGGCTATCAGCCCCAGCATTTT.

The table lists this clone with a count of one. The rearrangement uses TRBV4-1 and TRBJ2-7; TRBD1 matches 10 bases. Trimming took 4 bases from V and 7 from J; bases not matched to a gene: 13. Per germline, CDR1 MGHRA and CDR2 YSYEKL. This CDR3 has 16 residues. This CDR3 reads CASSLDSGTGVREQYF. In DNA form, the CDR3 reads TGCGCCAGCAGCCTAGACTCCGGGACAGGGGTGAGGGAGCAGTACTTC.

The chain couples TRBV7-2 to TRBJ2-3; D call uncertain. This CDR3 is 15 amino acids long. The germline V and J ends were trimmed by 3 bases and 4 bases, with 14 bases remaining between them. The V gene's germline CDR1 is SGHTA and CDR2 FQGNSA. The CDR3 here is CASSFFLVDSDTQYF. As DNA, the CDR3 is TGTGCCAGCAGCTTCTTCCTAGTGGATTCAGATACGCAGTATTTT.

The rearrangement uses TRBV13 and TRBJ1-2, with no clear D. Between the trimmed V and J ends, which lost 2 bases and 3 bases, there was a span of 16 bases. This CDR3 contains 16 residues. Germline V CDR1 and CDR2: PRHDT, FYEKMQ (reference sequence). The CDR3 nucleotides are TGTGCCAGCAGCTTAAGCTCCGCAGGATCGGACTATGGCTACACCTTC. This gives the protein CASSLSSAGSDYGYTF. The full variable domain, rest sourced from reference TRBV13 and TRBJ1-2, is AAGVIQSPRHLIKEKRETATLKCYPIPRHDTVYWYQQGPGQDPQFLISFYEKMQSDKGSIPDRFSAQQFSDYHSELNMSSLELGDSALYFCASSLSSAGSDYGYTFGSGTRLTVV.

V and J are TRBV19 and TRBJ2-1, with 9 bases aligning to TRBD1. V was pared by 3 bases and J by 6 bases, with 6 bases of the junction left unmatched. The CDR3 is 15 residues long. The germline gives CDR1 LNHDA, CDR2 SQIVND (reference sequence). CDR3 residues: CASSIGTGHLNEQFF. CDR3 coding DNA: TGTGCCAGTAGTATTGGGACAGGGCATCTCAATGAGCAGTTCTTC. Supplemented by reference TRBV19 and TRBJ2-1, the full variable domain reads DGGITQSPKYLFRKEGQNVTLSCEQNLNHDAMYWYRQDPGQGLRLIYYSQIVNDFQKGDIAEGYSVSREKKESFPLTVTSAQKNPTAFYLCASSIGTGHLNEQFFGPGTRLTVL.

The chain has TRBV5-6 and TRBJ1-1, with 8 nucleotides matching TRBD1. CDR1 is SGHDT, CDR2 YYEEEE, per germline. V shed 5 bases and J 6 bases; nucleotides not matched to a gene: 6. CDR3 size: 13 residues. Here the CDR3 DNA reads TGTGCCAGCAGGGCAGGGGGCGAAGCTGAAGCTTTCTTT. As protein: CASRAGGEAEAFF.

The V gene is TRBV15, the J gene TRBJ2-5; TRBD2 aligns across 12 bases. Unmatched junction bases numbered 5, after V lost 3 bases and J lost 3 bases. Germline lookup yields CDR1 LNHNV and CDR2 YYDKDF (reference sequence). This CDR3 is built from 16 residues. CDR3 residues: CATSSRTSGAKETQYF. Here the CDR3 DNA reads TGTGCCACCAGCAGCAGGACTAGCGGGGCCAAAGAGACCCAGTACTTC. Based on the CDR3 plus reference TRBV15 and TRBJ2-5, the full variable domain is DAMVIQNPRYQVTQFGKPVTLSCSQTLNHNVMYWYQQKSSQAPKLLFHYYDKDFNNEADTPDNFQSRRPNTSFCFLDIRSPGLGDTAMYLCATSSRTSGAKETQYFGPGTRLLVL.

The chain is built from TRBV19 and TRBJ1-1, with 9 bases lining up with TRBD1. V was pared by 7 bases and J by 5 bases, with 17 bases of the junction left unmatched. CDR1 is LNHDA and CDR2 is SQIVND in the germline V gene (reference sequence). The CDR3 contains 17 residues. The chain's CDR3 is CASTTTGTGLIVTEAFF. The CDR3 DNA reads TGTGCCAGTACCACGACCGGGACAGGGTTAATAGTGACTGAAGCTTTCTTT.

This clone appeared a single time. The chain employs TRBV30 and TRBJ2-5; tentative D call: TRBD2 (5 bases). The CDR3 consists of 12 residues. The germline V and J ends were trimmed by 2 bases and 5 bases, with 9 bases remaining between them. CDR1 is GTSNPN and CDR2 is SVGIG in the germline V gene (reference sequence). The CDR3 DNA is TGTGCCTGGAGTCTGGGCGGGGAGACCCAGTACTTC. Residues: CAWSLGGETQYF.

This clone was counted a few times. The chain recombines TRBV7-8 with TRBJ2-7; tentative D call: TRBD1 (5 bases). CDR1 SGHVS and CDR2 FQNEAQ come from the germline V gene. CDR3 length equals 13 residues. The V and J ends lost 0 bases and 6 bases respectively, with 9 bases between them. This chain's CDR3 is CASSLANRPEQYF. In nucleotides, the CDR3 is TGTGCCAGCAGCTTAGCGAACAGGCCCGAGCAGTACTTC.

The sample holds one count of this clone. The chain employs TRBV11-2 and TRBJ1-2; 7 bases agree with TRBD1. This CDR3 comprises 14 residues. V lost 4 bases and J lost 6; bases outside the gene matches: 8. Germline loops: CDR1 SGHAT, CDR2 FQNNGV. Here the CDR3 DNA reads TGTGCCAGCAGCTACGGACAGGCAGATAATGGCTACACCTTC. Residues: CASSYGQADNGYTF.

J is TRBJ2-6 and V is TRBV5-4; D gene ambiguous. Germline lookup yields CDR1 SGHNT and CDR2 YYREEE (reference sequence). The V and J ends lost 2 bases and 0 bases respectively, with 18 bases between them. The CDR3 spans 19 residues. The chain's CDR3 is CASSFPENTKDSGANVLTF. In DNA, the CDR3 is TGTGCCAGCAGCTTTCCTGAAAACACGAAAGACTCTGGGGCCAACGTCCTGACTTTC.

CDR3: CASSPPDSLTDTQYF. In DNA, the CDR3 is TGTGCCAGCTCACCACCGGACAGTCTCACAGATACGCAGTATTTT. The chain uses TRBV18 and TRBJ2-3, with D perhaps matching TRBD1 (6 bases). V lost 0 bases and J 2 bases, leaving 9 bases between the germline ends. There are 15 residues in the CDR3. Per the germline V gene, CDR1 is KGHSH and CDR2 is LQKENI.

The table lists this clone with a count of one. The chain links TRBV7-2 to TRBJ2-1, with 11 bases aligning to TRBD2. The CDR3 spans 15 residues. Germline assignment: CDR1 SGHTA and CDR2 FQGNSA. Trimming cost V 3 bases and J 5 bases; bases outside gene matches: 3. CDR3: CASSFTSGGNNEQFF. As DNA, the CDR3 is TGTGCCAGCAGCTTCACTAGCGGGGGCAACAATGAGCAGTTCTTC.

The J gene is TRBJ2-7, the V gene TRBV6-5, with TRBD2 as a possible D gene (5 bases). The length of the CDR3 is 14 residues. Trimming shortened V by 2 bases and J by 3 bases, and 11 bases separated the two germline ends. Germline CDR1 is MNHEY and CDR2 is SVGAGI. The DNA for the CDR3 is TGTGCCAGCAGTTACCGGGGTTTAGGCTACGAGCAGTACTTC. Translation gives CASSYRGLGYEQYF.

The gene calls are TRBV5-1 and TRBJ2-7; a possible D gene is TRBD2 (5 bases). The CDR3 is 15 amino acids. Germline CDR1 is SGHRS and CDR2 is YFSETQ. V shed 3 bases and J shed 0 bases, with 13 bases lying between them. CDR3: CASSWELGSSYEQYF. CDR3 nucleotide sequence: TGCGCCAGCAGCTGGGAGTTGGGCAGCTCCTACGAGCAGTACTTC.

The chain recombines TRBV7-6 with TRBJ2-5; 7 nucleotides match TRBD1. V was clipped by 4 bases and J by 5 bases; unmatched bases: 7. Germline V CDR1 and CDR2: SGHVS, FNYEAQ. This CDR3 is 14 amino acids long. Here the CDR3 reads CASSSQGVGETQYF. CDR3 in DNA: TGTGCCAGCAGCTCCCAGGGGGTAGGGGAGACCCAGTACTTC.

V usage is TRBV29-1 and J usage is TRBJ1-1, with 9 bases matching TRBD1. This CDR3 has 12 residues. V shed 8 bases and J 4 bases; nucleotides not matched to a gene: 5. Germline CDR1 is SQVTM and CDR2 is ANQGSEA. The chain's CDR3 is CSMGQGGTEAFF. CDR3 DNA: TGCAGCATGGGACAGGGAGGCACTGAAGCTTTCTTT.

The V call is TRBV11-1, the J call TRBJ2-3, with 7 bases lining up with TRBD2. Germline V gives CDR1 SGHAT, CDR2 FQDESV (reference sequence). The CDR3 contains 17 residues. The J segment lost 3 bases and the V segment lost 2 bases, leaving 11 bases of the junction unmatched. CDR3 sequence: CASSLRPSGTWTDTQYF. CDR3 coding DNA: TGTGCCAGCAGCTTACGTCCTAGCGGAACTTGGACAGATACGCAGTATTTT.

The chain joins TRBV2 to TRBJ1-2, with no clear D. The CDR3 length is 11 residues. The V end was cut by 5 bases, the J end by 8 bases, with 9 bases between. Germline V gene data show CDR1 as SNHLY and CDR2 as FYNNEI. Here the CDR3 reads CASSFTWGYTF. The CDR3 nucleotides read TGTGCCAGCAGTTTCACATGGGGCTACACCTTC.

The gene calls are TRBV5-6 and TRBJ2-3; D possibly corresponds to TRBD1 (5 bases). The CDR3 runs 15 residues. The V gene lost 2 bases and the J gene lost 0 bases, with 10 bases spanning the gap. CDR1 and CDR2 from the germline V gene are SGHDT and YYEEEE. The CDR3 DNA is TGTGCCAGCAGCTTAGGGGCTCCAAGCACAGATACGCAGTATTTT. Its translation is CASSLGAPSTDTQYF.

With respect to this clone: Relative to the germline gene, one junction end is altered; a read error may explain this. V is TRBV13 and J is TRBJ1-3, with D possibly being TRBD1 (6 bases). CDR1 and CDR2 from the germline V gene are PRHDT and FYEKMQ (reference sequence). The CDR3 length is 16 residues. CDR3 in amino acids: CASSVGRTVSGNTIYF. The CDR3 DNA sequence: TGTGCCAGCAGCGTAGGCAGGACAGTCTCTGGAAACACCATATATTTT.

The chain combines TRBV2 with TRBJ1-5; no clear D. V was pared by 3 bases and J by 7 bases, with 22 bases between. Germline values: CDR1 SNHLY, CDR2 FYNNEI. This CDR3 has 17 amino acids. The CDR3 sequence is CASSESGISPSQQPQHF. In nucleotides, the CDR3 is TGTGCCAGCAGTGAGTCGGGAATCAGCCCCAGCCAGCAGCCCCAGCATTTT. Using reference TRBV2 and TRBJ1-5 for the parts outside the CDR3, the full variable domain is EPEVTQTPSHQVTQMGQEVILRCVPISNHLYFYWYRQILGQKVEFLVSFYNNEISEKSEIFDDQFSVERPDGSNFTLKIRSTKLEDSAMYFCASSESGISPSQQPQHFGDGTRLSIL.

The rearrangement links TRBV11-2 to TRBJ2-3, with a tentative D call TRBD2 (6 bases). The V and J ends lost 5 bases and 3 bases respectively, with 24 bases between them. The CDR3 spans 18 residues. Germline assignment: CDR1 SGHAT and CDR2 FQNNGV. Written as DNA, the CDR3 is TGTGCCAGCAGCGCCGTTGGCGGATGGGGGGTTGGAACAGATACGCAGTATTTT. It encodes CASSAVGGWGVGTDTQYF. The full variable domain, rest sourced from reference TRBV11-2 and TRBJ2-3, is EAGVAQSPRYKIIEKRQSVAFWCNPISGHATLYWYQQILGQGPKLLIQFQNNGVVDDSQLPKDRFSAERLKGVDSTLKIQPAKLEDSAVYLCASSAVGGWGVGTDTQYFGPGTRLTVL.

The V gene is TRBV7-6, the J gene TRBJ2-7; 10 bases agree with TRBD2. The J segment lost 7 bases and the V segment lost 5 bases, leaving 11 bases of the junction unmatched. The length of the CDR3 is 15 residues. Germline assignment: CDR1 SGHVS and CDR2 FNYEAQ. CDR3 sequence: CASSPYSGGPGEQYF. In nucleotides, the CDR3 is TGTGCCAGCAGCCCATATAGCGGGGGGCCTGGGGAGCAGTACTTC.

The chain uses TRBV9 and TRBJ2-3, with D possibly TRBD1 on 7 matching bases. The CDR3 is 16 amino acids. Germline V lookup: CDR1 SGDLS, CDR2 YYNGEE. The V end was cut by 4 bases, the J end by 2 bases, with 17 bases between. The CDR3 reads CASSLGQEGLTDTQYF. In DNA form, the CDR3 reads TGTGCCAGCAGCCTTGGACAGGAGGGCCTCACAGATACGCAGTATTTT.

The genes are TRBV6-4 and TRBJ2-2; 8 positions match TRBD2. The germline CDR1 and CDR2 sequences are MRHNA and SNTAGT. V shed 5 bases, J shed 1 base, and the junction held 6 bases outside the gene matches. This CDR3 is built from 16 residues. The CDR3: CASSSGGPRNTGELFF. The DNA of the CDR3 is TGTGCCAGCAGTTCGGGGGGGCCCAGGAACACCGGGGAGCTGTTTTTT.

Here the CDR3 DNA reads TGTGCCAGCAGCCCTAGCGGGGGGTCAGATACGCAGTATTTT. Its translation: CASSPSGGSDTQYF. The chain carries TRBV7-6 and TRBJ2-3; 11 positions agree with TRBD2. The CDR3 runs to 14 residues. Losses at the gene ends were 5 bases for V and 4 bases for J; bases not matched to a gene: 2. CDR1 is SGHVS and CDR2 is FNYEAQ in the germline V gene.

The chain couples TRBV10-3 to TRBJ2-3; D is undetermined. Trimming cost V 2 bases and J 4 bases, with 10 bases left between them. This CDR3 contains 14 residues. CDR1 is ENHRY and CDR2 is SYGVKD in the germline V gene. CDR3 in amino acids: CAISEPTIADTQYF. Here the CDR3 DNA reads TGTGCCATCAGTGAGCCAACTATTGCAGATACGCAGTATTTT.

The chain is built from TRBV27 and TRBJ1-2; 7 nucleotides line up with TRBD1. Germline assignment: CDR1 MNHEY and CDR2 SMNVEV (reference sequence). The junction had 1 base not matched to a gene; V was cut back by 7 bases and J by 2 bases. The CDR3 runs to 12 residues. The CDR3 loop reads CASMTGNYGYTF. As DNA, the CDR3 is TGTGCCAGCATGACAGGGAACTATGGCTACACCTTC.

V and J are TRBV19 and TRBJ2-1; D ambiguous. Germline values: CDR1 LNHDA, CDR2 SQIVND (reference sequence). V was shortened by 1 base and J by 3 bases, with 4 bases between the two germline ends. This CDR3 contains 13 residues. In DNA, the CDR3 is TGTGCCAGTAGTATAGGAGTCTACAATGAGCAGTTCTTC. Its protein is CASSIGVYNEQFF. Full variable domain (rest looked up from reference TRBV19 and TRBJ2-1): DGGITQSPKYLFRKEGQNVTLSCEQNLNHDAMYWYRQDPGQGLRLIYYSQIVNDFQKGDIAEGYSVSREKKESFPLTVTSAQKNPTAFYLCASSIGVYNEQFFGPGTRLTVL.